Presented here are 10 T cell receptor beta chains from one specimen sequenced in a study. TCRdb called the RT-PCR reads again in MiXCR, with one record for every CDR3 protein. The data contain more than 550,000 distinct CDR3 sequences, approximately 15% of them singletons. Sequencing was carried out using memory CD4+ T cells from blood. These receptors all come from a female donor in good health, serving as a healthy control.

This clonotype was picked up a small number of times. V usage is TRBV27 and J usage is TRBJ2-7, with TRBD2 as a possible D gene (6 bases). The CDR3 runs 14 residues. The germline gives CDR1 MNHEY, CDR2 SMNVEV (reference sequence). V was trimmed by 2 bases and J by 2 bases, leaving 10 bases between them. The CDR3 nucleotides are TGTGCCAGCAGTTTAAGGGAGGATGCCTACGAGCAGTACTTC. Its protein is CASSLREDAYEQYF.

The chain recombines TRBV7-9 with TRBJ1-1; D is undetermined. CDR1 is SEHNR and CDR2 is FQNEAQ in the germline V gene (reference sequence). CDR3 length equals 14 residues. V was pared by 5 bases and J by 1 base, with 11 bases between. CDR3 sequence (DNA): TGTGCCAGCAGCCCACAGCTTGGGAACACTGAAGCTTTCTTT. Encoded protein: CASSPQLGNTEAFF.

For this clonotype: A much larger clone differs by one base, so this may be a read error. The chain links TRBV12-3 or TRBV12-4 to TRBJ1-1; 8 nucleotides match TRBD1. The CDR3 runs to 14 residues. V lost 6 bases and J lost 5; bases outside the gene matches: 8. This CDR3 reads CASSIQGAITEAFF. The CDR3 coding sequence is TGTGCCAGCAGCATTCAGGGGGCGATAACTGAAGCTTTCTTT.

Of note for this clonotype: Relative to the germline gene, one junction end is altered; a read error may explain this. This rearrangement joins TRBV5-1 to TRBJ2-2; D is possibly TRBD2 (6 bases). Germline V CDR1 and CDR2: SGHRS, YFSETQ. The CDR3 runs 14 residues. Here the CDR3 reads CASSLVASTGELLF. In DNA, the CDR3 is TGCGCCAGCAGCTTGGTGGCCTCGACGGGGGAGCTGCTTTTT.

The sample holds a few counts of this clonotype. V and J are TRBV4-3 and TRBJ1-2; 7 bases are a match to TRBD1. This CDR3 contains 15 residues. Germline V lookup: CDR1 LGHNA, CDR2 YSLEER. The ends lost 4 bases at V and 6 bases at J; junction bases unmatched: 11. CDR3 sequence (DNA): TGCGCCAGCAGCCCCTGGACAGGTTCGGGGGATGGCTACACCTTC. This translates into CASSPWTGSGDGYTF.

The genes are TRBV6-1 and TRBJ2-3; 16 nucleotides agree with TRBD2. The V segment lost 6 bases and the J segment 4 bases; nucleotides outside the gene matches: 7. The CDR3 loop spans 17 amino acids. Germline values: CDR1 MNHNS, CDR2 SASEGT. CDR3 bases: TGTGCCAGCAGGGCGGGACTAGCGGGAGGGCGTTCAGATACGCAGTATTTT. It encodes CASRAGLAGGRSDTQYF.

DNA of the CDR3: TGTGCCAGCAGCTTAGCGTTTCTTGCGGAAAGCACAGATACGCAGTATTTT. Translated, it gives CASSLAFLAESTDTQYF. The gene calls are TRBV7-8 and TRBJ2-3; D not resolved. CDR3 size: 17 residues. Germline CDR1 SGHVS, CDR2 FQNEAQ. Trimming stripped 0 bases from V and 0 bases from J, with 13 bases between. The variable domain in full, with the rest retrieved from reference TRBV7-8 and TRBJ2-3, is GAGVSQSPRYKVAKRGQDVALRCDPISGHVSLFWYQQALGQGPEFLTYFQNEAQLDKSGLPSDRFFAERPEGSVSTLKIQRTQQEDSAVYLCASSLAFLAESTDTQYFGPGTRLTVL.

In this sample, this clonotype turned up many times. This chain's CDR3 is CASSPLWEQYF. CDR3 sequence (DNA): TGTGCCAGCAGCCCCCTTTGGGAGCAGTACTTC. The chain employs TRBV7-9 and TRBJ2-7; no clear D gene. Trimming took off 5 bases at V and 7 bases at J, with 9 bases between the two ends. CDR3 length equals 11 residues. The V gene's germline CDR1 is SEHNR and CDR2 FQNEAQ (reference sequence). Filled out from reference TRBV7-9 and TRBJ2-7, the complete variable domain reads DTGVSQNPRHKITKRGQNVTFRCDPISEHNRLYWYRQTLGQGPEFLTYFQNEAQLEKSRLLSDRFSAERPKGSFSTLEIQRTEQGDSAMYLCASSPLWEQYFGPGTRLTVT.

In this sample, this clonotype turned up many times. This chain uses TRBV29-1 with TRBJ2-1, with TRBD1 matching over 7 bases. Germline values: CDR1 SQVTM, CDR2 ANQGSEA. The CDR3 runs 14 residues. After removal of 6 bases from V and 1 base from J, the junction contained 6 bases not matched to a gene. CDR3 in amino acids: CSVRQGLSYNEQFF. The CDR3 region has the DNA TGCAGCGTCAGACAGGGCTTGTCCTACAATGAGCAGTTCTTC.

In this sample, this clonotype turned up a few times. V usage is TRBV27 and J usage is TRBJ2-1; D could derive from TRBD1 or TRBD2 (5 bases each). Germline values: CDR1 MNHEY, CDR2 SMNVEV (reference sequence). This CDR3 spans 15 amino acids. The V end lost 5 bases, the J end lost 3 bases, and 14 bases lay between the germline ends. CDR3 amino acids: CASSPPGRDYNEQFF. In DNA, the CDR3 is TGTGCCAGCAGTCCCCCGGGACGGGACTACAATGAGCAGTTCTTC.